The 23 T cell receptor beta chains below come from one sample, sequenced in a study of control samples from healthy donors and cancer patients. The data were produced by immunoSEQ multiplex PCR, yet TCRdb's version contains in-frame clones alone and is incomplete. This table has some 150,000 clones, roughly 93% appearing once. Sequencing was done on a sample of blood. The receptors originated from a man in his forties or fifties in good health.

This clone was counted a single time. The chain links TRBV28 to TRBJ1-5; TRBD1 matches at 8 bases. Trimming took 8 bases from V and 5 from J; bases not matched to a gene: 11. The CDR3 contains 15 residues. Germline V gives CDR1 MDHEN, CDR2 SYDVKM. The CDR3 DNA reads TGTGCCAGCTACTCCTCCGGACAGGGAGATCAGCCCCAGCATTTT. This encodes CASYSSGQGDQPQHF.

The chain recombines TRBV5-1 with TRBJ1-1, with TRBD1 identical over 8 bases. Trimming cost V 3 bases and J 5 bases; bases outside gene matches: 9. From germline, CDR1 is SGHRS and CDR2 YFSETQ. This CDR3 comprises 15 residues. As DNA, the CDR3 is TGCGCCAGCAGCTCCGGGACAGGTCTGAGGACTGAAGCTTTCTTT. This gives the protein CASSSGTGLRTEAFF. The full variable domain, its missing parts supplied by reference TRBV5-1 and TRBJ1-1, is KAGVTQTPRYLIKTRGQQVTLSCSPISGHRSVSWYQQTPGQGLQFLFEYFSETQRNKGNFPGRFSGRQFSNSRSEMNVSTLELGDSALYLCASSSGTGLRTEAFFGQGTRLTVV.

J is TRBJ1-4 and V is TRBV5-1, with unresolved D. The CDR3 loop spans 13 amino acids. Per the germline V gene, CDR1 is SGHRS and CDR2 is YFSETQ. Trimming took 5 bases from V and 8 from J, leaving 13 bases between them. The CDR3 loop reads CASRFDLSEKLFF. Here the CDR3 DNA reads TGCGCCAGCAGATTTGACCTATCGGAAAAACTGTTTTTT.

The chain has TRBV10-3 and TRBJ2-1; D tentatively reads TRBD1 or TRBD2 (5 bases each). Trimming took 9 bases from V and 6 from J, leaving 6 bases between them. This CDR3 region has 10 residues. Germline V gives CDR1 ENHRY, CDR2 SYGVKD. The CDR3 DNA reads TGTGCCATTGGGGGCAATGAGCAGTTCTTC. It specifies CAIGGNEQFF.

A single count supports this clone. This rearrangement joins TRBV5-1 to TRBJ2-2, with TRBD2 matching 13 bases. J gave up 2 bases and V 4 bases, and 5 bases lay outside the gene matches. CDR3 size: 17 residues. Looked up from germline, CDR1 is SGHRS and CDR2 is YFSETQ. The CDR3 DNA is TGCGCCAGCAGCCCCCGGACTAGCGGGAGCAACACCGGGGAGCTGTTTTTT. Encoded protein: CASSPRTSGSNTGELFF.

V gene TRBV5-8 combines with J gene TRBJ2-1; 7 bases are a match to TRBD2. CDR1 is SGHTS, CDR2 YDEGEE, per germline. The V segment lost 4 bases and the J segment 4 bases; nucleotides outside the gene matches: 2. The CDR3 runs 13 residues. CDR3 in DNA: TGTGCCAGCAGCGGGGGGGTTTACAATGAGCAGTTCTTC. Amino acid sequence: CASSGGVYNEQFF.

The chain recombines TRBV28 with TRBJ1-5; the D is unclear. In germline, CDR1 is MDHEN, CDR2 SYDVKM. The V gene lost 5 bases and the J gene lost 7 bases, with 9 bases spanning the gap. The CDR3 covers 12 residues. CDR3 protein: CASSPRSQPQHF. CDR3 DNA sequence: TGTGCCAGCAGTCCCCGGTCACAGCCCCAGCATTTT.

In its sample, this clone was seen once. J is TRBJ2-2 and V is TRBV10-3, with D possibly TRBD2 on 6 matching bases. Germline assignment: CDR1 ENHRY and CDR2 SYGVKD. V was clipped by 6 bases and J by 0 bases, with 14 bases between them. The CDR3 extends over 16 amino acids. The CDR3 sequence is CAIRRSAGSNTGELFF. Here the CDR3 DNA reads TGTGCCATCAGACGGTCGGCGGGGTCGAACACCGGGGAGCTGTTTTTT.

The chain combines TRBV2 with TRBJ1-4; 8 nucleotides align to TRBD1. The CDR3 extends over 16 amino acids. Unmatched junction bases numbered 7, after V lost 6 bases and J lost 1 base. In germline, CDR1 is SNHLY, CDR2 FYNNEI. The DNA for the CDR3 is TGTGCCAGCAGAACCGGGACAGGACAAACTAATGAAAAACTGTTTTTT. The encoded protein is CASRTGTGQTNEKLFF.

The V and J genes are TRBV9 and TRBJ1-6; D may be TRBD1 (5 bases). Germline CDR1 and CDR2: SGDLS and YYNGEE. The CDR3 has 15 amino acids. Trimming left V 3 bases short and J 6 bases short, with 13 bases between. The CDR3 DNA follows: TGTGCCAGCAGCGCACAGGTTCTGGCTAATTCACCCCTCCACTTT. Protein product: CASSAQVLANSPLHF.

J is TRBJ1-4 and V is TRBV2; D call uncertain. Germline lookup yields CDR1 SNHLY and CDR2 FYNNEI. V dropped 5 bases and J dropped 6 bases, with 22 bases sitting between them. There are 17 residues in the CDR3. CDR3 sequence reads: CASSRTSRPYRDEKLFF. CDR3 coding DNA: TGTGCCAGCAGTAGAACGTCCCGTCCGTACCGAGATGAAAAACTGTTTTTT.

This clone was observed a single time. J is TRBJ1-4 and V is TRBV12-3 or TRBV12-4; D uncertain. The CDR3 runs to 13 residues. The V end was cut by 11 bases, the J end by 3 bases, with 13 bases between. CDR3 nucleotides: TGTGCCTGCCAGTGGAGGCCTAATGAAAAACTGTTTTTT. It translates to CACQWRPNEKLFF.

This clone has just one count. The CDR3 protein is CAMKGGPRAGELFF. The DNA for the CDR3 is TGTGCCATGAAGGGAGGACCTCGTGCCGGGGAGCTGTTTTTT. The V and J genes are TRBV3-1 (or the pseudogene TRBV3-2) and TRBJ2-2, with D possibly being TRBD2 (6 bases). This CDR3 has 14 residues. Trimming took off 10 bases at V and 6 bases at J, with 18 bases between the two ends. Germline values: CDR1 LGHDT, CDR2 YNNKEL (reference sequence).

Concerning this clone itself: Additional DNA sequences in this sample encode the identical CDR3. The V gene is TRBV7-2, the J gene TRBJ2-7; D not certain. The CDR3 is made up of 14 amino acids. Germline assignment: CDR1 SGHTA and CDR2 FQGNSA. The V end was cut by 1 base, the J end by 2 bases, with 9 bases between. The CDR3 DNA reads as TGTGCCAGCAGCTTAGGGGCAGGTCCCTACGAGCAGTACTTC. Translated: CASSLGAGPYEQYF.

The chain uses TRBV29-1 and TRBJ2-1, with D uncertain. This CDR3 contains 9 residues. Trimming took off 7 bases at V and 5 bases at J, with 3 bases between the two ends. The germline gives CDR1 SQVTM, CDR2 ANQGSEA. In nucleotides, the CDR3 is TGCAGCGCCAACAATGAGCAGTTCTTC. Its translation is CSANNEQFF.

The chain employs TRBV15 and TRBJ1-1; 11 nucleotides agree with TRBD1. CDR1 and CDR2 from the germline V gene are LNHNV and YYDKDF (reference sequence). Trimming removed 4 bases from V and 4 bases from J; junction bases left unmatched: 5. CDR3 length: 15 amino acids. CDR3 DNA: TGTGCCACCAGCAACCCGGGACAGGGGGGCACTGAAGCTTTCTTT. It translates to CATSNPGQGGTEAFF.

The J gene is TRBJ1-5, the V gene TRBV2, with a weak D call TRBD1 (6 bases). Looked up from germline, CDR1 is SNHLY and CDR2 is FYNNEI. The V gene lost 1 base and the J gene lost 3 bases, with 7 bases spanning the gap. The CDR3 length is 14 residues. The CDR3, as DNA: TGTGCCAGCAGTGAAGGGACAGTCAATCAGCCCCAGCATTTT. Residues: CASSEGTVNQPQHF.

V and J are TRBV7-9 and TRBJ1-6; D not certain. Trimming stripped 0 bases from V and 9 bases from J, with 6 bases between. The CDR3 loop spans 13 amino acids. The germline V gene has CDR1 SEHNR and CDR2 FQNEAQ (reference sequence). CDR3 sequence reads: CASSLAGPSPLHF. CDR3 in DNA: TGTGCCAGCAGCTTAGCTGGGCCTTCACCCCTCCACTTT.

The rearrangement uses TRBV20-1 and TRBJ1-6; unclear D gene. The CDR3 extends over 11 amino acids. Germline CDR1 is DFQATT and CDR2 is SNEGSKA (reference sequence). Trimming cost V 6 bases and J 14 bases, with 14 bases left between them. The CDR3 loop reads CSAPESGTLHF. The DNA of the CDR3 is TGCAGTGCGCCTGAAAGTGGGACCCTCCACTTT.

The chain joins TRBV12-3 or TRBV12-4 to TRBJ1-2, with 7 bases lining up with TRBD1. This CDR3 has 13 amino acids. V lost 4 bases to trimming and J lost 5 bases; unmatched junction nucleotides: 4. Here the CDR3 DNA reads TGTGCCAGCAGTTCCGGACAGGTATATGGCTACACCTTC. Protein: CASSSGQVYGYTF.

V is TRBV18 and J is TRBJ1-3; tentative D call: TRBD1 (5 bases). This CDR3 has 15 residues. The germline V gene encodes CDR1 KGHSH and CDR2 LQKENI. V was cut by 3 bases and J by 2 bases, with 11 bases left in between. The CDR3 is CASSPQGSAGNTIYF. As DNA, the CDR3 is TGTGCCAGCTCACCCCAGGGTTCTGCTGGAAACACCATATATTTT.

This chain connects TRBV11-2 to TRBJ2-7; TRBD2 agrees at 8 bases. This CDR3 has 15 amino acids. Germline lookup yields CDR1 SGHAT and CDR2 FQNNGV. The V gene end was trimmed by 1 base and the J gene end by 4 bases; junction bases not matched to a gene: 6. CDR3 in DNA: TGTGCCAGCAGCTTAGTTAGCGGGATAAGGTACGAGCAGTACTTC. This codes for CASSLVSGIRYEQYF.

The chain has TRBV6-5 and TRBJ1-5, with 7 bases that match TRBD1. Germline V gene sequence: CDR1 MNHEY, CDR2 SVGAGI. CDR3 length: 15 residues. After removal of 6 bases from V and 0 bases from J, the junction contained 5 bases not matched to a gene. CDR3 DNA sequence: TGTGCCAGCAGGCTGGGACAGTATAGCAATCAGCCCCAGCATTTT. It yields the protein CASRLGQYSNQPQHF.